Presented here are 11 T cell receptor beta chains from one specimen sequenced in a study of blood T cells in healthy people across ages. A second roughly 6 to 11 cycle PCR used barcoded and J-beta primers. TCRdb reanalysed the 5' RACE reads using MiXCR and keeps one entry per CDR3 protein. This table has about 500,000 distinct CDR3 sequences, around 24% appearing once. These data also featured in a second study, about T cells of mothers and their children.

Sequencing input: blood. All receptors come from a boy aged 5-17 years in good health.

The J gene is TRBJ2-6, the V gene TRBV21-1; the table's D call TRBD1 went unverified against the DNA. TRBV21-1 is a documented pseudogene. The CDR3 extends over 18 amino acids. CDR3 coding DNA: TGTGCCAGCAGCTTCCGACAGGGGCCGGGTTCTGGGGCCAACGTCCTGACTTTC. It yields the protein CASSFRQGPGSGANVLTF.

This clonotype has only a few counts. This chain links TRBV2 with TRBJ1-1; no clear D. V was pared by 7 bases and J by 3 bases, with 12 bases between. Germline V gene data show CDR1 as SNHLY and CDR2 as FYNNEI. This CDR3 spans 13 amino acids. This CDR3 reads CASTSDRYTEAFF. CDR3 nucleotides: TGTGCCAGCACTTCGGACCGATACACTGAAGCTTTCTTT.

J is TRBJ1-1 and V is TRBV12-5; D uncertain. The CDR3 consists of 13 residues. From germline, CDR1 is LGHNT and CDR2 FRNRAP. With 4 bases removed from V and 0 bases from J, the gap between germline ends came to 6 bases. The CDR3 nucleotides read TGTGCTAGTGGTTCAGAGGTGAACACTGAAGCTTTCTTT. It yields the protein CASGSEVNTEAFF.

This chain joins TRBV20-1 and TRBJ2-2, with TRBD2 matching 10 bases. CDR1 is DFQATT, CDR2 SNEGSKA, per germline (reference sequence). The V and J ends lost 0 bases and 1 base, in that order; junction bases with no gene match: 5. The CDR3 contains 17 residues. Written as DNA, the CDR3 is TGCAGTGCTAGAGATTTACTAGCGGGATTGAACACCGGGGAGCTGTTTTTT. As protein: CSARDLLAGLNTGELFF.

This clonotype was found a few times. As DNA, the CDR3 is TGCGCCAGCAGCTTGGAAGTAGCGGGAGCAAGCTCCTACAATGAGCAGTTCTTC. Amino acid sequence: CASSLEVAGASSYNEQFF. The rearrangement links TRBV5-1 to TRBJ2-1; 9 bases are a match to TRBD2. The CDR3 consists of 18 residues. Trimming removed 0 bases from V and 0 bases from J; junction bases left unmatched: 7. Germline V gene lookup returns CDR1 SGHRS and CDR2 YFSETQ.

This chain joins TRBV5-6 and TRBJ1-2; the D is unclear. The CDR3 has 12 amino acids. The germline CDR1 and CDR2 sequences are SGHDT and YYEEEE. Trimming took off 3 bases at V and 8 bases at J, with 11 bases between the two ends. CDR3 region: CASSSSGPGYTF. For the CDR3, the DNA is TGTGCCAGCAGCTCGTCAGGTCCGGGCTACACCTTC. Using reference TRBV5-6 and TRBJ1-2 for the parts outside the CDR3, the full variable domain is DAGVTQSPTHLIKTRGQQVTLRCSPKSGHDTVSWYQQALGQGPQFIFQYYEEEERQRGNFPDRFSGHQFPNYSSELNVNALLLGDSALYLCASSSSGPGYTFGSGTRLTVV.

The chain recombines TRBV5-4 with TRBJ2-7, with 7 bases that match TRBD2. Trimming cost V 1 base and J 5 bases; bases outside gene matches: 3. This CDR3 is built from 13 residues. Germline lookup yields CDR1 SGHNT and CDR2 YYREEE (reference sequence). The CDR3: CASSLSGNHEQYF. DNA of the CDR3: TGTGCCAGCAGCTTGAGCGGGAACCACGAGCAGTACTTC.

The CDR3 loop reads CASRPDRSRGYTF. The CDR3 nucleotides read TGTGCCAGCAGGCCGGACAGAAGTAGGGGCTACACCTTC. The genes are TRBV6-5 and TRBJ1-2; D is perhaps TRBD1 (6 bases). The length of the CDR3 is 13 residues. V was trimmed by 6 bases and J by 8 bases, leaving 16 bases between them. Germline V CDR1 and CDR2: MNHEY, SVGAGI.

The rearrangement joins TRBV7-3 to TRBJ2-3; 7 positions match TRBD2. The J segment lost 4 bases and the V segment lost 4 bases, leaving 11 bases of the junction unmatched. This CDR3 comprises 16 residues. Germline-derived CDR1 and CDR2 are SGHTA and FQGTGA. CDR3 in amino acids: CASSSKFGGYSDTQYF. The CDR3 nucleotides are TGTGCCAGCAGCTCCAAGTTCGGGGGGTACTCAGATACGCAGTATTTT.

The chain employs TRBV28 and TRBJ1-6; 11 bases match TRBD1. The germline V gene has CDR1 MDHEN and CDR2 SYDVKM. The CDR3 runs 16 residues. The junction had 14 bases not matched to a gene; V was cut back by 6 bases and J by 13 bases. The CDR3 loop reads CASSSGTGGGSSPLHF. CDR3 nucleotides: TGTGCCAGCAGCTCCGGGACAGGGGGAGGGAGTTCGCCCCTCCACTTT.

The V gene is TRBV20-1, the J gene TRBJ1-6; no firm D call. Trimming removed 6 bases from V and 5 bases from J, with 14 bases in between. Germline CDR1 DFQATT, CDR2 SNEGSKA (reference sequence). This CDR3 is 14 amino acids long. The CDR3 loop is CSAPRRGDNSPLHF. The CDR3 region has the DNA TGCAGTGCGCCCAGACGGGGTGATAATTCACCCCTCCACTTT.